The next 7 T cell receptor beta chains were all read from a single sample in a study of Graves' ophthalmopathy and Graves' hyperthyroidism. Amplified TCR beta CDR3 regions were obtained using RNA transcripts as template. RT-PCR with HTBI primers came first, then second-round multiplex PCR. In TCRdb, the multiplex PCR reads were re-called with MiXCR into one record per CDR3 protein. This table holds hundreds of thousands of distinct CDR3 sequences, roughly 20% found once. Sequencing input: peripheral blood. The receptor source for this set is a woman in her late teens or twenties with stable Graves' hyperthyroidism.

This clonotype has just a few counts. The chain joins TRBV6-1 to TRBJ1-2; D is ambiguous. The CDR3 spans 15 residues. CDR1 and CDR2 from the germline V gene are MNHNS and SASEGT. Trimming removed 1 base from V and 7 bases from J, with 16 bases in between. CDR3 sequence: CASSEGTVYPRGYTF. CDR3 nucleotide sequence: TGTGCCAGCAGTGAAGGCACGGTATATCCTCGTGGCTACACCTTC.

This clonotype was seen many times. The V gene is TRBV6-5, the J gene TRBJ2-7; TRBD1 agrees at 12 bases. This CDR3 has 15 amino acids. The germline CDR1 and CDR2 sequences are MNHEY and SVGAGI. Trimming took 2 bases from V and 6 from J; bases not matched to a gene: 5. CDR3 sequence reads: CASSYPGQGASEQYF. The CDR3 bases are TGTGCCAGCAGTTACCCGGGACAGGGGGCCAGCGAGCAGTACTTC.

This clonotype was picked up many times. This rearrangement joins TRBV27 to TRBJ2-7; 8 bases line up with TRBD1. V was pared by 5 bases and J by 7 bases, with 10 bases of the junction left unmatched. The CDR3 is 14 amino acids. The germline V gene has CDR1 MNHEY and CDR2 SMNVEV (reference sequence). DNA for the CDR3: TGTGCCAGCAGTCCACCGGACAGGGTGCAGGAGCAGTACTTC. Protein product: CASSPPDRVQEQYF.

This clonotype was counted many times. V usage is TRBV7-2 and J usage is TRBJ2-2, with D uncertain. Germline-derived CDR1 and CDR2 are SGHTA and FQGNSA. V lost 5 bases and J 7 bases, leaving 8 bases between the germline ends. The CDR3 has 12 residues. CDR3 DNA sequence: TGTGCCAGCAGCCCCCGGGTCGGGGAGCTGTTTTTT. Translating gives CASSPRVGELFF.

This clonotype was picked up many times. The V and J genes are TRBV6-5 and TRBJ1-1; D is undetermined. The CDR3 consists of 13 residues. The germline V gene encodes CDR1 MNHEY and CDR2 SVGAGI. V was clipped by 8 bases and J by 1 base, with 11 bases between them. The CDR3 DNA follows: TGTGCCAGCGGGGAGCATCAGAACACTGAAGCTTTCTTT. This codes for CASGEHQNTEAFF.

This clonotype occurred many times. The rearrangement uses TRBV12-3 or TRBV12-4 and TRBJ1-5; D uncertain. V was cut by 5 bases and J by 6 bases, with 11 bases left in between. The CDR3 is 13 amino acids. The CDR3, as DNA: TGTGCCAGCAGTCTTATAGACATTCAGCCCCAGCATTTT. Translation gives CASSLIDIQPQHF.

This clonotype was recorded many times. The V and J genes are TRBV28 and TRBJ1-3; TRBD1 is a possible D gene (6 bases). Trimming took off 3 bases at V and 2 bases at J, with 14 bases between the two ends. This CDR3 has 16 residues. In germline, CDR1 is MDHEN, CDR2 SYDVKM. The CDR3: CASSLYRDVTGNTIYF. For the CDR3, the DNA is TGTGCCAGCAGTTTGTACAGGGATGTCACTGGAAACACCATATATTTT.